This passage covers 14 T cell receptor beta chains from one sample sequenced in a study of blood T cell repertoires in COVID-19 (dated by TCRdb to the early 2020s). The library was made by the immunoSEQ multiplex PCR assay. Imported from immuneACCESS, the table was reduced by TCRdb to in-frame sequences with V and J called. These copies leave out some clones; in studies compared against another copy, an unresolved V gene accounts for under half, and the cause of the remainder is not known. The sample table contains some 220,000 clones; only one count was recorded for about 84% of them. The top ten clones comprise around 13% of the sample. The sample comprised peripheral blood. The receptors come from a human donor in a cohort sampled during active COVID-19.

The chain has TRBV14 and TRBJ1-6; D gene ambiguous. Germline V CDR1 and CDR2: SGHDN, FVKESK. V gave up 10 bases and J gave up 7 bases, with 11 bases separating them. The CDR3 contains 12 residues. CDR3 sequence: CATQSGNSPLHF. The DNA for the CDR3 is TGTGCCACGCAGTCGGGGAATTCACCCCTCCACTTT.

This chain's CDR3 is CASSQDLSRGWPQHF. As DNA, the CDR3 is TGTGCCAGCAGCCAAGATCTAAGCAGGGGTTGGCCCCAGCATTTT. J is TRBJ1-5 and V is TRBV3-1 (or the pseudogene TRBV3-2), with TRBD1 as a possible D gene (6 bases). The CDR3 loop spans 15 amino acids. Germline V gene lookup returns CDR1 LGHDT and CDR2 YNNKEL (reference sequence). Trimming took off 0 bases at V and 9 bases at J, with 15 bases between the two ends.

The rearrangement links TRBV10-3 to TRBJ2-2; perhaps TRBD1 as D (6 bases). This CDR3 comprises 13 residues. Per germline, CDR1 ENHRY and CDR2 SYGVKD. V lost 4 bases to trimming and J lost 6 bases, with 9 bases between them. The CDR3 nucleotides are TGTGCCATCAGTGCCTGGGGGCCCGGGGAGCTGTTTTTT. Translated: CAISAWGPGELFF.

The chain is built from TRBV11-2 and TRBJ2-4; the match to TRBD2 covers 10 bases. V shed 0 bases, J shed 9 bases, and the junction held 5 bases outside the gene matches. This CDR3 spans 15 amino acids. In germline, CDR1 is SGHAT, CDR2 FQNNGV. CDR3 in amino acids: CASSLDPAGGGIQYF. CDR3 in DNA: TGTGCCAGCAGCTTAGACCCAGCGGGGGGGGGCATTCAGTACTTC.

This rearrangement joins TRBV12-3 or TRBV12-4 to TRBJ2-5, with 7 bases fitting TRBD1. CDR3 length equals 13 residues. With 7 bases clipped from V and 4 bases from J, the junction kept 6 bases outside the gene matches. CDR3: CASIRGPRETQYF. In DNA, the CDR3 is TGTGCCAGCATTAGGGGGCCCAGAGAGACCCAGTACTTC.

The chain carries TRBV11-2 and TRBJ2-7, with 12 bases fitting TRBD2. Germline CDR1 and CDR2: SGHAT and FQNNGV. The CDR3 totals 15 residues. After removal of 1 base from V and 7 bases from J, the junction contained 5 bases not matched to a gene. CDR3 sequence: CASSLGLAGGSEQYF. DNA of the CDR3: TGTGCCAGCAGCTTAGGCCTAGCGGGAGGGAGTGAGCAGTACTTC.

This clone was detected many times. The chain combines TRBV28 with TRBJ1-1; tentatively, D is TRBD1 (5 bases). Germline CDR1 is MDHEN and CDR2 is SYDVKM. CDR3 length: 18 residues. Trimming pared 4 bases from V and 2 bases from J, leaving 23 bases between. CDR3 amino acids: CASSSTRQFEKGNTEAFF. For the CDR3, the DNA is TGTGCCAGCAGTTCCACCCGACAGTTCGAAAAGGGAAACACTGAAGCTTTCTTT. Filled out from reference TRBV28 and TRBJ1-1, the complete variable domain reads DVKVTQSSRYLVKRTGEKVFLECVQDMDHENMFWYRQDPGLGLRLIYFSYDVKMKEKGDIPEGYSVSREKKERFSLILESASTNQTSMYLCASSSTRQFEKGNTEAFFGQGTRLTVV.

The chain combines TRBV5-1 with TRBJ2-2; D not certain. The CDR3 runs to 15 residues. Per the germline V gene, CDR1 is SGHRS and CDR2 is YFSETQ. The ends were cut back, 5 bases at V and 4 bases at J, with 15 bases in the middle. This CDR3 reads CASRTRLLGTGELFF. CDR3 nucleotides: TGCGCCAGCAGAACTCGACTTTTGGGCACCGGGGAGCTGTTTTTT.

The chain recombines TRBV7-6 with TRBJ2-3; TRBD2 matches 7 bases. J lost 2 bases, V lost 5 bases, and 7 bases had no gene match. This CDR3 region has 15 residues. Germline loops: CDR1 SGHVS, CDR2 FNYEAQ. The CDR3 DNA sequence: TGTGCCAGCAGCCCTAGGGACTATACCACAGATACGCAGTATTTT. It encodes CASSPRDYTTDTQYF.

The chain uses TRBV18 and TRBJ2-1, with a tentative D call TRBD2 (5 bases). This CDR3 spans 12 amino acids. Trimming pared 3 bases from V and 6 bases from J, leaving 6 bases between. Looked up from germline, CDR1 is KGHSH and CDR2 is LQKENI. CDR3 nucleotides: TGTGCCAGCTCACCTGGAGGCAATGAGCAGTTCTTC. Its translation: CASSPGGNEQFF.

This chain joins TRBV25-1 and TRBJ1-2, with 7 bases fitting TRBD1. From germline, CDR1 is MGHDK and CDR2 SYGVNS. This CDR3 comprises 12 residues. V was pared by 10 bases and J by 8 bases, with 10 bases of the junction left unmatched. CDR3 coding DNA: TGTGCCATCAAGGGGGCCGAAGAAGGCTACACCTTC. Encoded protein: CAIKGAEEGYTF.

This clone was counted between two and nine times. V and J are TRBV7-2 and TRBJ1-1; D not resolved. This CDR3 contains 14 residues. Trimming removed 1 base from V and 4 bases from J, with 10 bases in between. Germline loops: CDR1 SGHTA, CDR2 FQGNSA. The CDR3 sequence: CASSLDAASTEAFF. The CDR3 nucleotides are TGTGCCAGCAGCTTAGACGCGGCGTCCACTGAAGCTTTCTTT.

The genes are TRBV12-3 or TRBV12-4 and TRBJ1-2; 12 bases map to TRBD1. The CDR3 extends over 13 amino acids. The V and J ends lost 3 bases and 8 bases, in that order; junction bases with no gene match: 1. As DNA, the CDR3 is TGTGCCAGCAGTTTTGGGACAGGGGGCGGCTACACCTTC. Encoded protein: CASSFGTGGGYTF.

V gene TRBV2 combines with J gene TRBJ1-2, with 12 bases identical to TRBD1. CDR3 length equals 15 residues. The trim removed 2 bases at V and 8 bases at J, leaving 6 bases unmatched. In germline, CDR1 is SNHLY, CDR2 FYNNEI. CDR3 sequence reads: CASSETGQGARGYTF. The CDR3 DNA reads TGTGCCAGCAGTGAAACGGGACAGGGGGCGCGCGGCTACACCTTC.